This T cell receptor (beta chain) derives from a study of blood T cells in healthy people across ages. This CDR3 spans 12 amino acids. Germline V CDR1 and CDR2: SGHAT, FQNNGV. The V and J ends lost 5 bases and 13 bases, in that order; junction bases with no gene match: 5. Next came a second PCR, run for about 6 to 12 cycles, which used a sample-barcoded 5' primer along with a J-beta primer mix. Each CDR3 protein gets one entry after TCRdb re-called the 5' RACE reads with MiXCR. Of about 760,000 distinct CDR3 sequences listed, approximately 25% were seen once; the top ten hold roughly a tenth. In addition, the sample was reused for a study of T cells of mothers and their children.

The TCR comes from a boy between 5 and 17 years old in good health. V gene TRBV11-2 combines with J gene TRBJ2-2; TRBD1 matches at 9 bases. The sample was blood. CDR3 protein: CASSLGQGLLFF. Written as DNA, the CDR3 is TGTGCCAGCAGCCTAGGACAGGGGCTGCTGTTTTTT.